This entry features one T cell receptor (beta chain) sequence. The antigen is undetermined. CDR1 is MNHEY, CDR2 SVGAGI, per germline. The CDR3 extends over 13 amino acids. Trimming stripped 7 bases from V and 9 bases from J, with 18 bases between. The data belong to a study of T cell responses to AZD1222 COVID-19 vaccine. Broader study findings: Clonal diversity may have been underestimated, and the donors were mostly white British, with more females than males. Spike-specific TCR repertoires showed rising breadth and depth after two AZD1222 doses. Spike was spanned by vaccine-associated CD4 TCRs, with dominance at 160-218 and 743-854. Targeting of unmutated variant regions was reportedly seen in nearly half of spike-specific TCRs.

Libraries were prepared by immunoSEQ multiplex PCR; TCRdb keeps only in-frame clonotypes and omits some of them. The data contain 82,000 or so clones, roughly 90% of them singletons. Source: peripheral blood, taken on day 0 of AZD1222 vaccination. The chain carries TRBV6-5 and TRBJ1-1, with D tentatively TRBD1 (6 bases). This sequence originates from an adult in good health. The CDR3 region is CASTDSQGLQAFF. DNA of the CDR3: TGTGCCAGCACCGACAGCCAGGGGCTTCAAGCTTTCTTT.